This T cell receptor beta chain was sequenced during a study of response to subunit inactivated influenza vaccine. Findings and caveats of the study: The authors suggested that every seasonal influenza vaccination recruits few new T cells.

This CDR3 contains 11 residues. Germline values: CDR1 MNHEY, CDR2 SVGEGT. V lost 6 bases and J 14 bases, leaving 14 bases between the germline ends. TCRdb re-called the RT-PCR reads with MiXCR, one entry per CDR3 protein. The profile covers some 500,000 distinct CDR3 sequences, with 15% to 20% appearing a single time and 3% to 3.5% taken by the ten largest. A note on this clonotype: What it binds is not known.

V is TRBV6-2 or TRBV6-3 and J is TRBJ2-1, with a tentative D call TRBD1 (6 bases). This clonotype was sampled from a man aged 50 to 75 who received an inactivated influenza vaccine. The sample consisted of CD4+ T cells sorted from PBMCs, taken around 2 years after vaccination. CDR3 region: CASRSGAYEFF. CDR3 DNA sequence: TGTGCCAGCAGATCAGGGGCTTACGAGTTCTTC.